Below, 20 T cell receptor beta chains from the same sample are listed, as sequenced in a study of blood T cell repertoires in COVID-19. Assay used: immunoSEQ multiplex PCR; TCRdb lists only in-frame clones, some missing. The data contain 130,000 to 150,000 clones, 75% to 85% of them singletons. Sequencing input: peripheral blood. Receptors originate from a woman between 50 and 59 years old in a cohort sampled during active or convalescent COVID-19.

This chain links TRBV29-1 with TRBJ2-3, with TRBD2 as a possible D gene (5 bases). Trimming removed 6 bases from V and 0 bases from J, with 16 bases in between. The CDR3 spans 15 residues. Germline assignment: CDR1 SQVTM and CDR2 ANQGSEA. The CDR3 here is CSVLGMKFSTDTQYF. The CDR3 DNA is TGCAGCGTCCTCGGGATGAAATTTAGCACAGATACGCAGTATTTT.

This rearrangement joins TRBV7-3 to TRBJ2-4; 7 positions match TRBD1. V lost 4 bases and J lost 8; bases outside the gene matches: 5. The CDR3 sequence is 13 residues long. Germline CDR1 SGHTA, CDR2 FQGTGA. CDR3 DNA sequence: TGTGCCAGCAGCTCCGGGACAGCGGACATTCAGTACTTC. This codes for CASSSGTADIQYF.

CDR3 region: CASSVDQQGLNSPLHF. CDR3 in DNA: TGTGCCAGCAGCGTAGACCAACAGGGGTTAAATTCACCCCTCCACTTT. The gene calls are TRBV9 and TRBJ1-6; TRBD1 aligns across 7 bases. The CDR3 is 16 residues long. Germline values: CDR1 SGDLS, CDR2 YYNGEE. The trim removed 0 bases at V and 7 bases at J, leaving 7 bases unmatched.

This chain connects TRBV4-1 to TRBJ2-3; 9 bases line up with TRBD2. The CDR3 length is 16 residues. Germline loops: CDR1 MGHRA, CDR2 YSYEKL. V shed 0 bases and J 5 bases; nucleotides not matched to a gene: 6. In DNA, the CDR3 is TGCGCCAGCAGCCAAGATCGGCGGGGGGGCCGAGATACGCAGTATTTT. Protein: CASSQDRRGGRDTQYF.

In DNA form, the CDR3 reads TGTGCCAGCAGCCGCGTAGCGGGGGGGGGAGATACGCAGTATTTT. As protein: CASSRVAGGGDTQYF. The chain combines TRBV7-2 with TRBJ2-3, with 11 positions matching TRBD2. This CDR3 comprises 15 residues. Trimming cost V 5 bases and J 5 bases; bases outside gene matches: 6. CDR1 is SGHTA and CDR2 is FQGNSA in the germline V gene. Using reference TRBV7-2 and TRBJ2-3 for the parts outside the CDR3, the full variable domain is GAGVSQSPSNKVTEKGKDVELRCDPISGHTALYWYRQSLGQGLEFLIYFQGNSAPDKSGLPSDRFSAERTGGSVSTLTIQRTQQEDSAVYLCASSRVAGGGDTQYFGPGTRLTVL.

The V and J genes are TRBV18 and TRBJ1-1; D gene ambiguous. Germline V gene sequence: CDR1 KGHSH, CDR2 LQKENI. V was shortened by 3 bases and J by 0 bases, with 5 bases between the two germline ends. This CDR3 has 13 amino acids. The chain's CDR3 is CASSPYMNTEAFF. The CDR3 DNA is TGTGCCAGCTCACCGTATATGAACACTGAAGCTTTCTTT.

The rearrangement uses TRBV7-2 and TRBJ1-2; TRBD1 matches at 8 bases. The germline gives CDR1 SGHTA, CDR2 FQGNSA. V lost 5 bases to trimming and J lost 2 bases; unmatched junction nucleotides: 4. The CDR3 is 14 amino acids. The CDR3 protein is CASSRDRNNYGYTF. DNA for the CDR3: TGTGCCAGCAGCAGGGACAGGAACAACTATGGCTACACCTTC.

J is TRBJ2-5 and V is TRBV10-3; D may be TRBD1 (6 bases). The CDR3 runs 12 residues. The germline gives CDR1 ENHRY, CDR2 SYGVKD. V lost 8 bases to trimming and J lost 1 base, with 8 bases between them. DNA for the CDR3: TGTGCCATCGGGGGCGGCCAAGAGACCCAGTACTTC. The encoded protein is CAIGGGQETQYF.

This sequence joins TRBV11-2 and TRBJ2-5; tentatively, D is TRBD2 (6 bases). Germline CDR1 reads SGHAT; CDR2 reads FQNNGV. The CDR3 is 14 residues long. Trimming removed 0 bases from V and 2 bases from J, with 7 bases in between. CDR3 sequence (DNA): TGTGCCAGCAGCTTAGAGGCGGGGCAAGAGACCCAGTACTTC. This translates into CASSLEAGQETQYF.

For the CDR3, the DNA is TGTGCCAGCAGTGTTGGACTAGCGGGCCCCTCCTACGAGCAGTACTTC. This sequence encodes CASSVGLAGPSYEQYF. V is TRBV27 and J is TRBJ2-7; 11 positions match TRBD2. Losses at the gene ends were 5 bases for V and 0 bases for J; bases not matched to a gene: 6. The germline V gene has CDR1 MNHEY and CDR2 SMNVEV (reference sequence). This CDR3 spans 16 amino acids.

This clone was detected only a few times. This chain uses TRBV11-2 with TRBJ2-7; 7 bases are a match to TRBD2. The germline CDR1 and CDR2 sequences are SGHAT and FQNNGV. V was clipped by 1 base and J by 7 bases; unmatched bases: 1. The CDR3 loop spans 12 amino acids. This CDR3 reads CASSLVGREQYF. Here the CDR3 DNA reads TGTGCCAGCAGCTTAGTCGGGAGGGAGCAGTACTTC.

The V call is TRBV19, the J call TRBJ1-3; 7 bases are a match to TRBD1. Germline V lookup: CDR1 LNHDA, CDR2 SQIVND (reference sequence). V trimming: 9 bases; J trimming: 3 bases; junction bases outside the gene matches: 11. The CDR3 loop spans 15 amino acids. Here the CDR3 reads CASRSEGAGGNTIYF. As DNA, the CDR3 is TGTGCCAGCCGGAGTGAGGGGGCGGGTGGAAACACCATATATTTT.

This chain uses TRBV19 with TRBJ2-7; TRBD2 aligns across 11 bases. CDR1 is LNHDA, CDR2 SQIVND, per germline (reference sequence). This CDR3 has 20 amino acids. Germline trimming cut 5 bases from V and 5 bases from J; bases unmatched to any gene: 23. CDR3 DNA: TGTGCCAGTAGTCTACATCGACTAGCGGGGTTCTTAAAGGGACGGCACGAGCAGTACTTC. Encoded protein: CASSLHRLAGFLKGRHEQYF.

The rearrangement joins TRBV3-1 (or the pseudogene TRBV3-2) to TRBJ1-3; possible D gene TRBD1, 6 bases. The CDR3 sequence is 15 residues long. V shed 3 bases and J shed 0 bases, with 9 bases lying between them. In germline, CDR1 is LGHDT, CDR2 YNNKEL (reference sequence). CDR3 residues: CASSQGGGSGNTIYF. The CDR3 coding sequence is TGTGCCAGCAGCCAGGGAGGGGGCTCTGGAAACACCATATATTTT.

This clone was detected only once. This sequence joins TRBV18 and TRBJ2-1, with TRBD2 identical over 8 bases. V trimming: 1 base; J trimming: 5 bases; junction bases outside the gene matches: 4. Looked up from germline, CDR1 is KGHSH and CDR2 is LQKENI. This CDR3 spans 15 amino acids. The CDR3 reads CASSPQRGTNNEQFF. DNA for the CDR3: TGTGCCAGCTCACCACAGCGGGGGACAAACAATGAGCAGTTCTTC.

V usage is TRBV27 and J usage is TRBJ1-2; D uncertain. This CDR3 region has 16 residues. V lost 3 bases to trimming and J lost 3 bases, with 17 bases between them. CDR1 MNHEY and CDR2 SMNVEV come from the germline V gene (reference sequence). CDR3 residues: CASSFGSFGEHYGYTF. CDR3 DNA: TGTGCCAGCAGTTTTGGGAGCTTCGGGGAGCACTATGGCTACACCTTC.

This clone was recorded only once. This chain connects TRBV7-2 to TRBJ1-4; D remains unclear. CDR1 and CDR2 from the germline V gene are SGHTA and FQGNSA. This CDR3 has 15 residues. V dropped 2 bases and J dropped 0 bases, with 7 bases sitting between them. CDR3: CASSLSAATNEKLFF. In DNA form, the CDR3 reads TGTGCCAGCAGCTTATCAGCGGCAACTAATGAAAAACTGTTTTTT.

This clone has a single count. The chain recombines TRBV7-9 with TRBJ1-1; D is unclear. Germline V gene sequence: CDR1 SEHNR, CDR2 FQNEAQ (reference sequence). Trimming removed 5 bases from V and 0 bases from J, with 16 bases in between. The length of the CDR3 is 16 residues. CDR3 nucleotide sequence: TGTGCCAGCAGCCCCCCGGTCGGGAGCATGAACACTGAAGCTTTCTTT. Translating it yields CASSPPVGSMNTEAFF. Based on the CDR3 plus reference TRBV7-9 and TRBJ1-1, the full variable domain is DTGVSQNPRHKITKRGQNVTFRCDPISEHNRLYWYRQTLGQGPEFLTYFQNEAQLEKSRLLSDRFSAERPKGSFSTLEIQRTEQGDSAMYLCASSPPVGSMNTEAFFGQGTRLTVV.

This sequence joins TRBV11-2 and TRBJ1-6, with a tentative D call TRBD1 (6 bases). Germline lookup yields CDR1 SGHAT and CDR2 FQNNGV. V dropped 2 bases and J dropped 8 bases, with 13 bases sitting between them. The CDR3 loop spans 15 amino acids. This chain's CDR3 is CASSLFQGSDSPLHF. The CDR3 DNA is TGTGCCAGCAGCTTATTCCAGGGGTCGGATTCACCCCTCCACTTT.

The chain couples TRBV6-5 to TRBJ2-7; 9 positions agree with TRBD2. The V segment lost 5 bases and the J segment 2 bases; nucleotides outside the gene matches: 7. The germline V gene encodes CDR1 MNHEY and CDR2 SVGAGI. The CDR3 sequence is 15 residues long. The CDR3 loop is CASSTRGGDTYEQYF. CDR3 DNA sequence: TGTGCCAGCAGTACGCGGGGGGGCGATACCTACGAGCAGTACTTC.